The 21 T cell receptor beta chains presented below share a single source sample, sequenced in a study of T cells in Graves' hyperthyroidism and ophthalmopathy. From RNA transcripts, TCR beta CDR3 regions were amplified. The HTBI set primed first-round TCR CDR3 RT-PCR. MiXCR, applied by TCRdb to the multiplex PCR reads, yields one record per CDR3 protein. Found here are around 180,000 distinct CDR3 sequences, over 15% of them singletons; the top ten hold roughly 30%. Sequences were obtained from blood. All receptors come from a woman between 45 and 60 years old with Graves' hyperthyroidism.

This clonotype was found many times. The chain carries TRBV11-1 and TRBJ2-5; D unresolved. V lost 1 base and J lost 1, with 7 bases in between. This CDR3 has 14 amino acids. Per germline, CDR1 SGHAT and CDR2 FQDESV (reference sequence). In nucleotides, the CDR3 is TGTGCCAGCAGCTTAGGAGTAATCCAAGAGACCCAGTACTTC. Translated, it gives CASSLGVIQETQYF.

A few counts support this clonotype. This chain uses TRBV19 with TRBJ2-1; D not resolved. V was cut by 3 bases and J by 6 bases, with 6 bases left in between. Germline V gives CDR1 LNHDA, CDR2 SQIVND (reference sequence). This CDR3 contains 12 residues. The CDR3 spells CASSMGPNEQFF. As DNA, the CDR3 is TGTGCCAGTAGTATGGGCCCCAATGAGCAGTTCTTC.

This clonotype was counted ten times or more. The chain couples TRBV27 to TRBJ1-2; no firm D call. CDR1 is MNHEY and CDR2 is SMNVEV in the germline V gene (reference sequence). There are 13 residues in the CDR3. The V end lost 0 bases, the J end lost 4 bases, and 6 bases lay between the germline ends. The DNA of the CDR3 is TGTGCCAGCAGTTTATCGCGTGGCTATGGCTACACCTTC. It translates to CASSLSRGYGYTF.

V usage is TRBV28 and J usage is TRBJ2-1; 7 nucleotides match TRBD2. The germline V gene encodes CDR1 MDHEN and CDR2 SYDVKM. V was pared by 3 bases and J by 0 bases, with 2 bases of the junction left unmatched. The CDR3 is made up of 15 amino acids. CDR3 residues: CASSFSGNSYNEQFF. The CDR3 nucleotides are TGTGCCAGCAGTTTCAGCGGGAACTCCTACAATGAGCAGTTCTTC.

Ten or more counts support this clonotype. The V call is TRBV11-3, the J call TRBJ2-1; 10 bases agree with TRBD2. CDR1 and CDR2 from the germline V gene are SGHNT and YENEEA. The CDR3 has 14 amino acids. V trimming: 5 bases; J trimming: 9 bases; junction bases outside the gene matches: 7. The CDR3, as DNA: TGTGCCAGCAGCCTTAGCGGGGGGAGCGTTGAGCAGTTCTTC. Translated: CASSLSGGSVEQFF. Combining the CDR3 with reference TRBV11-3 and TRBJ2-1 gives the whole variable domain EAGVVQSPRYKIIEKKQPVAFWCNPISGHNTLYWYLQNLGQGPELLIRYENEEAVDDSQLPKDRFSAERLKGVDSTLKIQPAELGDSAVYLCASSLSGGSVEQFFGPGTRLTVL.

This clonotype was seen many times. The chain couples TRBV2 to TRBJ2-5, with 13 bases aligning to TRBD2. From germline, CDR1 is SNHLY and CDR2 FYNNEI. The CDR3 is 13 amino acids. The V and J ends lost 2 bases and 9 bases, in that order; junction bases with no gene match: 0. The CDR3 region is CASSETSGRAQYF. The CDR3 nucleotides read TGTGCCAGCAGTGAAACTAGCGGGAGGGCCCAGTACTTC. The full variable domain, its missing parts supplied by reference TRBV2 and TRBJ2-5, is EPEVTQTPSHQVTQMGQEVILRCVPISNHLYFYWYRQILGQKVEFLVSFYNNEISEKSEIFDDQFSVERPDGSNFTLKIRSTKLEDSAMYFCASSETSGRAQYFGPGTRLLVL.

This clonotype was detected many times. The chain is built from TRBV20-1 and TRBJ2-1; TRBD1 might be the D (5 bases). The germline V gene has CDR1 DFQATT and CDR2 SNEGSKA (reference sequence). V dropped 6 bases and J dropped 10 bases, with 13 bases sitting between them. The CDR3 is made up of 11 amino acids. Written as DNA, the CDR3 is TGCAGTGCAGGACCGACAGACGAGCAGTTCTTC. This encodes CSAGPTDEQFF.

This clonotype has at least ten counts. The chain recombines TRBV12-3 or TRBV12-4 with TRBJ1-3; D ambiguous. The CDR3 covers 14 residues. V shed 3 bases and J shed 0 bases, with 6 bases lying between them. In DNA, the CDR3 is TGTGCCAGCAGTTTCGCGGTCTCTGGAAACACCATATATTTT. Translating it yields CASSFAVSGNTIYF.

As concerns this clonotype: A much larger clone lies a single base off, so this may be a read error. The chain uses TRBV11-2 and TRBJ2-7, with unresolved D. This CDR3 is built from 11 residues. Trimming removed 5 bases from V and 3 bases from J, with 5 bases in between. The germline V gene encodes CDR1 SGHAT and CDR2 FQNNGV. The CDR3 DNA is TGTGCCAGCAGCGAGCTCTACGAGCAGTACTTC. Translated, it gives CASSELYEQYF.

In this sample, this clonotype turned up many times. The CDR3 is CASSYSSWSGNEKLFF. In DNA form, the CDR3 reads TGTGCCAGCAGTTACTCGAGCTGGTCAGGGAATGAAAAACTGTTTTTT. The chain employs TRBV6-6 and TRBJ1-4, with D possibly TRBD1 on 5 matching bases. Germline CDR1 MNHNY, CDR2 SVGAGI (reference sequence). The CDR3 loop spans 16 amino acids. V was shortened by 0 bases and J by 5 bases, with 13 bases between the two germline ends.

This clonotype was observed many times. The J gene is TRBJ2-1, the V gene TRBV24-1; D is uncertain. Per germline, CDR1 KGHDR and CDR2 SFDVKD. The CDR3 is 12 amino acids. Trimming took 0 bases from V and 7 from J, leaving 3 bases between them. The DNA for the CDR3 is TGTGCCACCAGTGATTTGCCGAATGAGCAGTTCTTC. Residues: CATSDLPNEQFF.

This clonotype was seen a handful of times. The gene calls are TRBV20-1 and TRBJ2-7; 9 positions match TRBD2. Germline CDR1 DFQATT, CDR2 SNEGSKA (reference sequence). With 0 bases clipped from V and 2 bases from J, the junction kept 5 bases outside the gene matches. The CDR3 sequence is 15 residues long. In DNA, the CDR3 is TGCAGTGCTAGAGATCCGGCTAGCGGGACCTACGAGCAGTACTTC. It is translated as CSARDPASGTYEQYF.

This clonotype came up once. An end of the junction does not agree with germline; a read error may underlie this. V gene TRBV28 combines with J gene TRBJ1-1; D is undetermined. Germline-derived CDR1 and CDR2 are MDHEN and SYDVKM. The CDR3 is made up of 13 amino acids. Here the CDR3 DNA reads TGTGCCACCATCAAGGCGGCGAACACTGAAGCTCTCTTT. Residues: CATIKAANTEALF.

This clonotype was found many times. This chain connects TRBV7-8 to TRBJ1-5; 9 nucleotides match TRBD1. V lost 2 bases, J lost 0 bases, and 14 bases stayed unmatched. CDR1 SGHVS and CDR2 FQNEAQ come from the germline V gene. There are 20 residues in the CDR3. The DNA of the CDR3 is TGTGCCAGCAGCTTATCGAAAACAGGGGGCTCAACGGATAGCAATCAGCCCCAGCATTTT. It encodes CASSLSKTGGSTDSNQPQHF.

V gene TRBV9 combines with J gene TRBJ2-2, with D perhaps matching TRBD2 (6 bases). The germline V and J ends were trimmed by 3 bases and 6 bases, with 12 bases remaining between them. Germline-derived CDR1 and CDR2 are SGDLS and YYNGEE. This CDR3 spans 14 amino acids. CDR3 in DNA: TGTGCCAGCAGCGACGGAGGGGTCCCCGGGGAGCTGTTTTTT. This encodes CASSDGGVPGELFF.

Many counts were recorded for this clonotype. The chain combines TRBV12-3 or TRBV12-4 with TRBJ1-2; the match to TRBD1 covers 9 bases. The J segment lost 8 bases and the V segment lost 5 bases, leaving 12 bases of the junction unmatched. The CDR3 contains 15 residues. The CDR3 here is CASSTTPGQGFGYTF. As DNA, the CDR3 is TGTGCCAGCAGTACAACACCGGGACAGGGATTCGGCTACACCTTC.

V gene TRBV5-1 combines with J gene TRBJ2-7; D may be TRBD1 (6 bases). Looked up from germline, CDR1 is SGHRS and CDR2 is YFSETQ. Trimming cost V 3 bases and J 2 bases, with 12 bases left between them. The CDR3 is made up of 14 amino acids. The CDR3 DNA reads TGCGCCAGCAGCTGGACAGTGGGACCCTACGAGCAGTACTTC. Amino acid sequence: CASSWTVGPYEQYF.

This clonotype was seen once. The chain combines TRBV30 with TRBJ1-2; 10 nucleotides agree with TRBD1. The CDR3 covers 14 residues. The V gene end was trimmed by 2 bases and the J gene end by 5 bases; junction bases not matched to a gene: 5. Germline CDR1 and CDR2: GTSNPN and SVGIG (reference sequence). The CDR3 sequence: CAWSRDRGGYGYTF. The CDR3 DNA is TGTGCCTGGAGTCGGGACAGGGGAGGATATGGCTACACCTTC. The full variable domain, rest sourced from reference TRBV30 and TRBJ1-2, is SQTIHQWPATLVQPVGSPLSLECTVEGTSNPNLYWYRQAAGRGLQLLFYSVGIGQISSEVPQNLSASRPQDRQFILSSKKLLLSDSGFYLCAWSRDRGGYGYTFGSGTRLTVV.

This clonotype has ten or more counts. The junction does not match germline at one end; this may be a read error. The chain recombines TRBV27 with TRBJ2-1, with D perhaps assigned TRBD1 or TRBD2 (5 bases each). This CDR3 contains 13 residues. CDR1 is MNHEY and CDR2 is SMNVEV in the germline V gene (reference sequence). The CDR3 coding sequence is TGTGCCAGCAGTTTCGGGGCTTACACTGAGCAGTTCTTC. Amino acid sequence: CASSFGAYTEQFF.

This clonotype is a singleton in its sample. This chain uses TRBV2 with TRBJ2-7, with unresolved D. The ends were cut back, 6 bases at V and 7 bases at J, with 10 bases in the middle. The germline V gene has CDR1 SNHLY and CDR2 FYNNEI. This CDR3 spans 11 amino acids. CDR3 DNA: TGTGCCAGCAGGCCCCTGGGAGAGCAGTACTTC. Protein product: CASRPLGEQYF.

The chain joins TRBV14 to TRBJ1-1; D not resolved. V was cut by 1 base and J by 5 bases, with 5 bases left in between. CDR1 is SGHDN and CDR2 is FVKESK in the germline V gene. This CDR3 is built from 12 residues. The CDR3 protein is CASSQVTTEAFF. The DNA of the CDR3 is TGTGCCAGCAGCCAAGTGACAACTGAAGCTTTCTTT.